What follows are 24 T cell receptor beta chains derived from one specimen sequenced in a study of cytomegalovirus exposure and HLA in healthy donors. Use of 60 Vbeta and 13 Jbeta primers characterized the PCR. Measured with immunoSEQ multiplex PCR; TCRdb has only the in-frame clones, and not every one. The sample carries 120,000 to 150,000 clones, less than 85% recorded once. The source material was PBMCs. The origin of the receptors is a man in his forties in good health and CMV-seropositive.

The gene calls are TRBV29-1 and TRBJ1-1, with no clear D. The V gene's germline CDR1 is SQVTM and CDR2 ANQGSEA. Trimming pared 3 bases from V and 6 bases from J, leaving 8 bases between. The CDR3 has 11 residues. This chain's CDR3 is CSVDVAPEAFF. The CDR3 bases are TGCAGCGTTGACGTTGCGCCTGAAGCTTTCTTT.

This clone was seen a handful of times. The CDR3 bases are TGTGCCAGCAGTGACTCCCCCTTACCCTCGCAGTACAATGAGCAGTTCTTC. Its translation: CASSDSPLPSQYNEQFF. The chain employs TRBV6-4 and TRBJ2-1; D is unresolved. This CDR3 is built from 17 residues. V was trimmed by 0 bases and J by 4 bases, leaving 16 bases between them. From germline, CDR1 is MRHNA and CDR2 SNTAGT.

The chain employs TRBV29-1 and TRBJ2-7, with a weak D call TRBD1 (6 bases). CDR3 length: 12 residues. V lost 6 bases, J lost 4 bases, and 13 bases lay in between. CDR1 is SQVTM and CDR2 is ANQGSEA in the germline V gene. CDR3 bases: TGCAGCGTGGCCGGGACACTTTACGAGCAGTACTTC. Translating it yields CSVAGTLYEQYF.

The rearrangement links TRBV28 to TRBJ1-4; 8 bases match TRBD1. The CDR3 length is 15 residues. The V gene's germline CDR1 is MDHEN and CDR2 SYDVKM. Trimming removed 5 bases from V and 3 bases from J; junction bases left unmatched: 5. In nucleotides, the CDR3 is TGTGCCAGCAGTACCTCACAGGGGGCTAATGAAAAACTGTTTTTT. It encodes CASSTSQGANEKLFF.

The chain combines TRBV28 with TRBJ2-2; TRBD1 matches at 10 bases. This CDR3 contains 18 residues. In germline, CDR1 is MDHEN, CDR2 SYDVKM. The V segment lost 5 bases and the J segment 3 bases; nucleotides outside the gene matches: 12. The CDR3 DNA follows: TGTGCCAGCAGTCCCGACAGGGGGCTTGCTATTTACACCGGGGAGCTGTTTTTT. It is translated as CASSPDRGLAIYTGELFF.

The gene calls are TRBV19 and TRBJ1-5, with D perhaps matching TRBD1 (6 bases). Germline V gene data show CDR1 as LNHDA and CDR2 as SQIVND (reference sequence). Trimming shortened V by 1 base and J by 1 base, and 14 bases separated the two germline ends. The CDR3 loop spans 17 amino acids. In DNA form, the CDR3 reads TGTGCCAGTAGTATAGGGGGAGGGGGAGGAAGCAATCAGCCCCAGCATTTT. Protein sequence: CASSIGGGGGSNQPQHF.

The chain recombines TRBV7-2 with TRBJ1-2; 10 bases are a match to TRBD1. Germline V gene sequence: CDR1 SGHTA, CDR2 FQGNSA. The CDR3 sequence is 18 residues long. Germline trimming cut 5 bases from V and 3 bases from J; bases unmatched to any gene: 15. The CDR3 is CASSRLRDRGLSHYGYTF. The CDR3 region has the DNA TGTGCCAGCAGCCGGTTGAGGGACAGGGGCCTTAGCCACTATGGCTACACCTTC.

The rearrangement links TRBV2 to TRBJ1-3; maybe TRBD1 (5 bases). The V end lost 4 bases, the J end lost 1 base, and 8 bases lay between the germline ends. The CDR3 contains 14 residues. The germline CDR1 and CDR2 sequences are SNHLY and FYNNEI. In nucleotides, the CDR3 is TGTGCCAGCAGTGCGGGGGGTTCTGGAAACACCATATATTTT. Its translation is CASSAGGSGNTIYF.

This rearrangement joins TRBV5-1 to TRBJ2-3, with D perhaps TRBD2 (5 bases). The CDR3 runs to 14 residues. V gave up 6 bases and J gave up 3 bases, with 14 bases separating them. Germline assignment: CDR1 SGHRS and CDR2 YFSETQ. CDR3 DNA: TGCGCCAGCAAACGGGAACGGGGAACAGATACGCAGTATTTT. It is translated as CASKRERGTDTQYF.

This clone has a handful of counts. V usage is TRBV9 and J usage is TRBJ1-1; D possibly corresponds to TRBD1 (6 bases). V lost 6 bases, J lost 0 bases, and 15 bases lay in between. The CDR3 totals 15 residues. Germline-derived CDR1 and CDR2 are SGDLS and YYNGEE. The CDR3 nucleotides read TGTGCCAGCACAGGACTGGGGGCCTTGAACACTGAAGCTTTCTTT. Translation: CASTGLGALNTEAFF.

This chain connects TRBV27 to TRBJ2-3, with 9 bases lining up with TRBD1. V shed 5 bases, J shed 6 bases, and the junction held 9 bases outside the gene matches. Germline assignment: CDR1 MNHEY and CDR2 SMNVEV (reference sequence). The CDR3 has 15 residues. CDR3 bases: TGTGCCAGCAGTCAGGTGGGACAGGGAGGCGATACGCAGTATTTT. Protein: CASSQVGQGGDTQYF.

The J gene is TRBJ2-6, the V gene TRBV2; TRBD1 is a possible D gene (6 bases). CDR1 and CDR2 (germline): SNHLY, FYNNEI. Trimming shortened V by 7 bases and J by 0 bases, and 13 bases separated the two germline ends. The CDR3 spans 16 residues. The CDR3 region has the DNA TGTGCCAGCACAGGGGTCCAGGCCTCTGGGGCCAACGTCCTGACTTTC. Its protein product is CASTGVQASGANVLTF.

This clone was counted once. J is TRBJ1-1 and V is TRBV6-5; no clear D. From germline, CDR1 is MNHEY and CDR2 SVGAGI. This CDR3 is 14 amino acids long. V lost 6 bases to trimming and J lost 2 bases, with 13 bases between them. As DNA, the CDR3 is TGTGCCAGCAGAGACACGAGTCACAACACTGAAGCTTTCTTT. Encoded protein: CASRDTSHNTEAFF.

This clone has only one observation. V usage is TRBV29-1 and J usage is TRBJ2-7; D perhaps matches TRBD2 (5 bases). The CDR3 is 14 residues long. The ends were cut back, 6 bases at V and 4 bases at J, with 19 bases in the middle. The V gene's germline CDR1 is SQVTM and CDR2 ANQGSEA. In nucleotides, the CDR3 is TGCAGCGTCCCTTTCCGAGGGAAGGAATACGAGCAGTACTTC. Protein sequence: CSVPFRGKEYEQYF.

The J gene is TRBJ1-5, the V gene TRBV28; 7 bases align to TRBD1. V trimming: 6 bases; J trimming: 7 bases; junction bases outside the gene matches: 18. Germline V gene lookup returns CDR1 MDHEN and CDR2 SYDVKM. The CDR3 has 17 residues. This chain's CDR3 is CASSTPVDRAAGQPQHF. DNA of the CDR3: TGTGCCAGCAGCACCCCCGTTGACAGGGCGGCAGGGCAGCCCCAGCATTTT.

The V gene is TRBV5-6, the J gene TRBJ1-1; D might be TRBD1 (5 bases). This CDR3 is built from 14 residues. The V gene's germline CDR1 is SGHDT and CDR2 YYEEEE. V was shortened by 4 bases and J by 6 bases, with 16 bases between the two germline ends. CDR3 residues: CASSPEVRDSEAFF. The CDR3 nucleotides are TGTGCCAGCAGCCCCGAGGTGAGGGACTCTGAAGCTTTCTTT.

The V call is TRBV5-6, the J call TRBJ2-1, with TRBD2 identical over 7 bases. V trimming: 0 bases; J trimming: 3 bases; junction bases outside the gene matches: 6. This CDR3 contains 16 residues. Germline CDR1 is SGHDT and CDR2 is YYEEEE. CDR3 protein: CASSLAAGVGYNEQFF. CDR3 nucleotide sequence: TGTGCCAGCAGCTTGGCCGCGGGAGTAGGCTACAATGAGCAGTTCTTC.

The chain employs TRBV4-1 and TRBJ2-1; D is unresolved. The V end lost 1 base, the J end lost 0 bases, and 13 bases lay between the germline ends. The V gene's germline CDR1 is MGHRA and CDR2 YSYEKL. This CDR3 spans 17 amino acids. CDR3 loop: CASSQAESRSSYNEQFF. In DNA, the CDR3 is TGCGCCAGCAGCCAAGCGGAGTCCCGAAGCTCCTACAATGAGCAGTTCTTC.

This clone was detected only a few times. The gene calls are TRBV6-5 and TRBJ1-2; D remains ambiguous. The germline V gene has CDR1 MNHEY and CDR2 SVGAGI. The ends were cut back, 4 bases at V and 4 bases at J, with 16 bases in the middle. The CDR3 extends over 15 amino acids. CDR3 DNA sequence: TGTGCCAGCAGTTCCTCCCTGGGCAGCTTCTATGGCTACACCTTC. Residues: CASSSSLGSFYGYTF.

The chain combines TRBV19 with TRBJ2-1, with 12 bases aligning to TRBD2. The V gene end was trimmed by 4 bases and the J gene end by 8 bases; junction bases not matched to a gene: 3. Germline V gives CDR1 LNHDA, CDR2 SQIVND (reference sequence). The CDR3 is 14 residues long. The CDR3: CASSTSGGAHEQFF. Here the CDR3 DNA reads TGTGCCAGTAGTACTAGCGGGGGGGCCCATGAGCAGTTCTTC.

J is TRBJ1-2 and V is TRBV19; D gene ambiguous. Trimming took 3 bases from V and 2 from J, leaving 7 bases between them. CDR3 length equals 13 residues. Germline V gene sequence: CDR1 LNHDA, CDR2 SQIVND (reference sequence). CDR3 amino acids: CASSIAGNYGYTF. CDR3 DNA: TGTGCCAGTAGTATCGCGGGGAACTATGGCTACACCTTC.

The genes are TRBV27 and TRBJ2-1; 10 bases match TRBD1. The germline V gene has CDR1 MNHEY and CDR2 SMNVEV (reference sequence). The CDR3 sequence is 14 residues long. J lost 14 bases, V lost 8 bases, and 15 bases had no gene match. CDR3 nucleotides: TGTGCCAGCGCGCCGGGACAGGGGCCGATGGTGGAGTTCTTC. This gives the protein CASAPGQGPMVEFF.

On this clone: Other DNA sequences from this sample encode an identical CDR3 as well. V and J are TRBV5-1 and TRBJ2-7; D not resolved. CDR3 length: 12 residues. V dropped 5 bases and J dropped 3 bases, with 9 bases sitting between them. Germline values: CDR1 SGHRS, CDR2 YFSETQ. CDR3 sequence: CASSSRGYEQYF. The CDR3 nucleotides read TGCGCCAGCAGTTCCCGAGGCTACGAGCAGTACTTC.

The chain carries TRBV7-9 and TRBJ2-7; 10 bases are shared with TRBD1. V lost 6 bases, J lost 5 bases, and 10 bases stayed unmatched. CDR1 SEHNR and CDR2 FQNEAQ come from the germline V gene (reference sequence). This CDR3 region has 15 residues. CDR3 region: CASSGPGQGKHEQYF. The CDR3 bases are TGTGCCAGCAGTGGGCCGGGACAGGGGAAACACGAGCAGTACTTC. The whole variable domain, remainder taken from reference TRBV7-9 and TRBJ2-7, is DTGVSQNPRHKITKRGQNVTFRCDPISEHNRLYWYRQTLGQGPEFLTYFQNEAQLEKSRLLSDRFSAERPKGSFSTLEIQRTEQGDSAMYLCASSGPGQGKHEQYFGPGTRLTVT.